Below, one TCR beta chain is given with its context. Antigen: not known. The sample belongs to a study of T cell responses to AZD1222 COVID-19 vaccine. Turning to the study itself: Second-dose groups at about 4 or about 12 weeks were pooled.

This CDR3 contains 13 residues. Germline V gene sequence: CDR1 MDHEN, CDR2 SYDVKM. The germline V and J ends were trimmed by 8 bases and 5 bases, with 13 bases remaining between them. Whole-study results and caveats: Only 5 to 7 AZD1222 recipients were seropositive at baseline. As reported, nearly half of all spike-specific TCRs target variant regions that are unmutated. The donor cohort was predominantly white British with a female majority, and clonal diversity may have been underestimated.

TCRdb's table, derived via immunoSEQ multiplex PCR, lists solely in-frame clones and lacks some. The profile shows about 100,000 clones, over 90% of them singletons. Specimen: peripheral blood, collected on day 0 of AZD1222 vaccination. The chain employs TRBV28 and TRBJ1-5; D gene uncertain. This receptor was taken from an adult in good health. The CDR3 protein is CASCEQPHQPQHF. The CDR3 DNA sequence: TGTGCCAGCTGTGAACAGCCCCATCAGCCCCAGCATTTT.